Sequencing of this T cell receptor (beta chain) was carried out in a study of shared clonotypes between healthy human individuals. Profiling relied on immunoSEQ multiplex PCR, and the TCRdb table lists in-frame clones only, not all of them. The table has hundreds of thousands of clones, 85% to 95% seen once. Whole-study results and caveats: A reduction in generation probabilities was seen for non-shared clonotypes relative to those shared by all four donors. Measured sharing among donors was expected to vary with sequencing depth. Incomplete sequencing of sorted subsets was indicated by rarefaction despite large depth.

This CDR3 region has 16 residues. Germline CDR1 and CDR2: MNHEY and SMNVEV (reference sequence). Comments on this clone: Its target is unknown.

Terminally differentiated effector memory CD45RA+ cells were excluded from the naive CD8 cells, which were CD45RO-negative and positively selected for CCR7. The clonotype comes from a woman aged 25-40 years in good health. The chain carries TRBV27 and TRBJ2-5; 9 bases map to TRBD2. The closer fit of TRBJ2-7 to the DNA end suggests the J call may be wrong. The sample consisted of naive CD8+ T cells sorted from blood. The CDR3 sequence is CASSFSPSGIAYEQYF. CDR3 sequence (DNA): TGTGCCAGCAGTTTTTCTCCTAGCGGGATCGCCTACGAGCAGTACTTC.